This TCR beta chain was recorded in a study of cytomegalovirus exposure and HLA in healthy donors. Points from the study as a whole: The authors listed 164 TCR beta chains as cytomegalovirus-associated.

A remark on this clone: Its antigen is not identified.

From germline, CDR1 is MDHEN and CDR2 SYDVKM. The CDR3 is made up of 14 amino acids. V was pared by 8 bases and J by 5 bases, with 8 bases of the junction left unmatched. Libraries were prepared by immunoSEQ multiplex PCR; TCRdb keeps only in-frame clonotypes and omits some of them. Among approximately 200,000 clones listed, 75% to 85% were seen once. V and J are TRBV28 and TRBJ1-4; TRBD1 aligns across 7 bases. Sequences were obtained from PBMCs. The sequence was collected from a woman in her 30s in good health and CMV-seropositive. The CDR3 here is CASGGSDRNEKLFF. The CDR3 DNA reads as TGTGCCAGCGGCGGATCGGACAGGAATGAAAAACTGTTTTTT.